The next 30 T cell receptor beta chains were all read from a single sample in a study of blood T cell repertoires in COVID-19. Generated by immunoSEQ multiplex PCR, the TCRdb table keeps only in-frame clones and is missing some. The sample contains 90,000 or so clones, roughly 70% of which appear only once. Sequences were obtained from peripheral blood. These receptors originate from a woman older than 75 with acute or convalescent COVID-19.

This clone was seen once. V usage is TRBV9 and J usage is TRBJ1-1, with a tentative D call TRBD1 (6 bases). The germline V gene encodes CDR1 SGDLS and CDR2 YYNGEE. V lost 7 bases to trimming and J lost 3 bases, with 31 bases between them. The CDR3 contains 19 residues. Written as DNA, the CDR3 is TGTGCCAGCCCAAGCCCCAAGACGTTAGACAGGCGAGGGTACACTGAAGCTTTCTTT. Amino acid sequence: CASPSPKTLDRRGYTEAFF.

The chain combines TRBV30 with TRBJ2-5; D might be TRBD1 (7 bases). The CDR3 contains 11 residues. V shed 4 bases and J shed 5 bases, with 8 bases lying between them. Germline V gene data show CDR1 as GTSNPN and CDR2 as SVGIG (reference sequence). CDR3 in DNA: TGTGCCTGGACAGGGGGGGAGACCCAGTACTTC. Its translation is CAWTGGETQYF.

V gene TRBV19 combines with J gene TRBJ1-6; tentatively, D is TRBD1 (6 bases). CDR3 length equals 16 residues. Germline-derived CDR1 and CDR2 are LNHDA and SQIVND (reference sequence). Between the trimmed V and J ends, which lost 7 bases and 0 bases, there was a span of 13 bases. CDR3: CASTPDSVSYNSPLHF. The CDR3 DNA reads as TGTGCCAGTACCCCGGACAGCGTCTCCTATAATTCACCCCTCCACTTT.

This chain uses TRBV7-9 with TRBJ1-2; TRBD1 matches at 12 bases. The CDR3 is 16 residues long. Per germline, CDR1 SEHNR and CDR2 FQNEAQ (reference sequence). Trimming took 5 bases from V and 7 from J; bases not matched to a gene: 11. CDR3 sequence: CASSPSGTGGAGGYTF. The CDR3 DNA follows: TGTGCCAGCAGCCCGTCCGGGACAGGGGGCGCAGGTGGCTACACCTTC.

The chain employs TRBV6-2 or TRBV6-3 and TRBJ1-1; D unclear. The CDR3 spans 13 residues. Germline V gene lookup returns CDR1 MNHEY and CDR2 SVGEGT. Trimming shortened V by 4 bases and J by 1 base, and 7 bases separated the two germline ends. CDR3 protein: CASSSWANTEAFF. The DNA for the CDR3 is TGTGCCAGCAGTTCTTGGGCGAACACTGAAGCTTTCTTT.

V and J are TRBV5-1 and TRBJ2-3, with D hard to call. V lost 2 bases to trimming and J lost 0 bases, with 7 bases between them. Germline CDR1 and CDR2: SGHRS and YFSETQ. The CDR3 sequence is 14 residues long. CDR3 in amino acids: CASSFPESTDTQYF. CDR3 nucleotide sequence: TGCGCCAGCAGCTTCCCGGAGAGCACAGATACGCAGTATTTT.

The chain couples TRBV2 to TRBJ2-5, with 8 bases matching TRBD2. This CDR3 comprises 13 residues. Germline trimming cut 8 bases from V and 5 bases from J; bases unmatched to any gene: 7. The germline CDR1 and CDR2 sequences are SNHLY and FYNNEI. The CDR3: CASSAGGGETQYF. The DNA of the CDR3 is TGTGCCAGCTCGGCGGGGGGCGGGGAGACCCAGTACTTC.

The chain combines TRBV21-1 with TRBJ1-6; TRBD1, the table's D call, was not compared with the DNA. TRBV21-1 is a pseudogene. The CDR3 loop spans 16 amino acids. The CDR3 bases are TGTGCCAGCAGCACCCCCGGGACAGGGGGCAGGTCACCCCTCCACTTT. This gives the protein CASSTPGTGGRSPLHF.

This clone occurred once. The same CDR3 arises from other DNA sequences in this sample as well. In DNA form, the CDR3 reads TGTGCCAGCAGCTTTTGGACGGGGAGCTACTATAATTCACCCCTCCACTTT. Its translation is CASSFWTGSYYNSPLHF. This rearrangement joins TRBV7-2 to TRBJ1-6; D gene ambiguous. This CDR3 contains 17 residues. Trimming left V 3 bases short and J 3 bases short, with 15 bases between. Germline V gene data show CDR1 as SGHTA and CDR2 as FQGNSA.

The chain recombines TRBV11-2 with TRBJ2-7; 10 bases map to TRBD1. With 1 base clipped from V and 0 bases from J, the junction kept 12 bases outside the gene matches. Germline assignment: CDR1 SGHAT and CDR2 FQNNGV. The CDR3 length is 19 residues. The CDR3 DNA reads as TGTGCCAGCAGCTTAGGGCAGCGACAGGGGGCGCCCCTCTCCTACGAGCAGTACTTC. This encodes CASSLGQRQGAPLSYEQYF.

The V call is TRBV7-2, the J call TRBJ2-7; TRBD1 aligns across 8 bases. In germline, CDR1 is SGHTA, CDR2 FQGNSA. Losses at the gene ends were 1 base for V and 4 bases for J; bases not matched to a gene: 6. This CDR3 is 15 amino acids long. As DNA, the CDR3 is TGTGCCAGCAGCTTAGTTTCAGGGGGCACATACGAGCAGTACTTC. Residues: CASSLVSGGTYEQYF.

The chain recombines TRBV28 with TRBJ1-5, with no clear D. In germline, CDR1 is MDHEN, CDR2 SYDVKM. This CDR3 region has 15 residues. The ends were cut back, 5 bases at V and 0 bases at J, with 11 bases in the middle. CDR3 DNA: TGTGCCAGCAGTAGCGCCGCAGTTAGCAATCAGCCCCAGCATTTT. Encoded protein: CASSSAAVSNQPQHF.

This clone came up many times. The chain combines TRBV7-3 with TRBJ2-1; 11 bases match TRBD2. Germline loops: CDR1 SGHTA, CDR2 FQGTGA. The CDR3 has 16 residues. The trim removed 5 bases at V and 4 bases at J, leaving 7 bases unmatched. The CDR3 reads CASSPSSGGTYNEQFF. The CDR3 DNA sequence: TGTGCCAGCAGCCCTTCTAGCGGGGGGACGTACAATGAGCAGTTCTTC.

This clone was counted only a few times. The chain employs TRBV7-9 and TRBJ1-2, with D unresolved. The CDR3 sequence is 15 residues long. V lost 5 bases to trimming and J lost 4 bases, with 17 bases between them. Looked up from germline, CDR1 is SEHNR and CDR2 is FQNEAQ (reference sequence). The DNA for the CDR3 is TGTGCCAGCAGCGATCGCACAGTGATCTTCTATGGCTACACCTTC. The encoded protein is CASSDRTVIFYGYTF.

The DNA of the CDR3 is TGTGCCAGCAGTGAAGAACAGGGGCAGGAAGAGACCCAGTACTTC. Its protein product is CASSEEQGQEETQYF. The V call is TRBV2, the J call TRBJ2-5; 7 bases are shared with TRBD1. V lost 1 base and J lost 3; bases outside the gene matches: 5. CDR3 length equals 15 residues. Germline values: CDR1 SNHLY, CDR2 FYNNEI.

V and J are TRBV19 and TRBJ2-7; D is unclear. Trimming stripped 3 bases from V and 7 bases from J, with 13 bases between. Germline values: CDR1 LNHDA, CDR2 SQIVND (reference sequence). This CDR3 is 13 amino acids long. As DNA, the CDR3 is TGTGCCAGTAGTATTAATGGAGATGGTGAGCAGTACTTC. Encoded protein: CASSINGDGEQYF.

The V gene is TRBV11-2, the J gene TRBJ2-1; 7 nucleotides align to TRBD1. Germline V lookup: CDR1 SGHAT, CDR2 FQNNGV. The CDR3 length is 15 residues. V lost 3 bases, J lost 3 bases, and 5 bases stayed unmatched. DNA for the CDR3: TGTGCCAGCAGCTTCCGGGACAGATACTACAATGAGCAGTTCTTC. This sequence encodes CASSFRDRYYNEQFF.

The gene calls are TRBV27 and TRBJ1-6, with a possible D match to TRBD1 (5 bases). The V gene's germline CDR1 is MNHEY and CDR2 SMNVEV (reference sequence). Deletions cut 0 bases from V and 9 bases from J, with 12 bases between. CDR3 size: 15 residues. CDR3 DNA sequence: TGTGCCAGCAGTTTATCCCAGGGTGTTTTTTCACCCCTCCACTTT. Its translation: CASSLSQGVFSPLHF.

V gene TRBV5-4 combines with J gene TRBJ2-3, with D tentatively TRBD2 (5 bases). Germline CDR1 and CDR2: SGHNT and YYREEE (reference sequence). The length of the CDR3 is 15 residues. The V and J ends lost 0 bases and 6 bases respectively, with 14 bases between them. The DNA for the CDR3 is TGTGCCAGCAGCTTGGGCAGAGGGAGTGGGGATACGCAGTATTTT. This codes for CASSLGRGSGDTQYF.

A single count supports this clone. The gene calls are TRBV28 and TRBJ1-6; 7 positions match TRBD1. Germline V gene lookup returns CDR1 MDHEN and CDR2 SYDVKM. With V trimmed by 10 bases and J by 0 bases, 9 bases remained unmatched. The CDR3 is 16 residues long. The CDR3 bases are TGTGCCACCACACTGACAGGGAGCTCCTATAATTCACCCCTCCACTTT. It yields the protein CATTLTGSSYNSPLHF.

This clone has more than one count but fewer than ten. CDR3 in DNA: TGTGCCAGCAGTTACCTTGCCAGTCATCAGCCCCAGCATTTT. The encoded protein is CASSYLASHQPQHF. The chain recombines TRBV6-2 or TRBV6-3 with TRBJ1-5; no definite D call. CDR3 size: 14 residues. CDR1 is MNHEY and CDR2 is SVGEGT in the germline V gene. The ends were cut back, 2 bases at V and 5 bases at J, with 10 bases in the middle.

This chain connects TRBV5-4 to TRBJ1-2; tentatively, D is TRBD1 (6 bases). The length of the CDR3 is 12 residues. The germline CDR1 and CDR2 sequences are SGHNT and YYREEE (reference sequence). The V end lost 3 bases, the J end lost 4 bases, and 7 bases lay between the germline ends. The CDR3 nucleotides read TGTGCCAGCAGCTGGGACACCTATGGCTACACCTTC. Its translation: CASSWDTYGYTF.

In this sample, this clone turned up once. This chain connects TRBV12-5 to TRBJ2-7; D not resolved. V was cut by 4 bases and J by 0 bases, with 7 bases left in between. CDR3 length equals 13 residues. Germline CDR1 reads LGHNT; CDR2 reads FRNRAP. CDR3: CASGSPSSYEQYF. CDR3 DNA sequence: TGTGCTAGTGGTTCCCCGAGCTCCTACGAGCAGTACTTC.

This sequence joins TRBV3-1 (or the pseudogene TRBV3-2) and TRBJ2-3; TRBD2 aligns across 8 bases. The V gene's germline CDR1 is LGHDT and CDR2 YNNKEL (reference sequence). The CDR3 extends over 15 amino acids. V trimming: 1 base; J trimming: 4 bases; junction bases outside the gene matches: 4. For the CDR3, the DNA is TGTGCCAGCAGCCAAGTCGTCGGGGGGGCAGATACGCAGTATTTT. Translating gives CASSQVVGGADTQYF.

This chain connects TRBV18 to TRBJ1-3, with D unclear. Germline values: CDR1 KGHSH, CDR2 LQKENI. This CDR3 is built from 17 residues. Trimming removed 2 bases from V and 0 bases from J, with 14 bases in between. CDR3 loop: CASSPGGSWVSGNTIYF. DNA of the CDR3: TGTGCCAGCTCACCAGGCGGGTCATGGGTCTCTGGAAACACCATATATTTT.

This clone has more than one count but fewer than ten. The chain carries TRBV28 and TRBJ2-7, with D tentatively TRBD2 (5 bases). The CDR3 is made up of 12 amino acids. The ends were cut back, 4 bases at V and 4 bases at J, with 8 bases in the middle. Germline CDR1 is MDHEN and CDR2 is SYDVKM. The CDR3 here is CASSSQRYEQYF. The CDR3 nucleotides are TGTGCCAGCAGTTCCCAGCGGTACGAGCAGTACTTC.

Written as DNA, the CDR3 is TGTGCCAGCACCCGGACAGGGGGATCCTACGAGCAGTACTTC. This encodes CASTRTGGSYEQYF. The chain joins TRBV6-5 to TRBJ2-7; 10 bases are shared with TRBD1. The CDR3 is made up of 14 amino acids. Germline lookup yields CDR1 MNHEY and CDR2 SVGAGI. Trimming at V came to 7 bases and at J to 1 base, leaving 4 bases not matched to a gene.

This clone was detected once. The chain couples TRBV18 to TRBJ2-3; D might be TRBD1 (6 bases). This CDR3 spans 14 amino acids. The germline CDR1 and CDR2 sequences are KGHSH and LQKENI. Trimming cost V 3 bases and J 5 bases, with 12 bases left between them. The CDR3, as DNA: TGTGCCAGCTCACCCTCAACAGGGAAAGATACGCAGTATTTT. Protein: CASSPSTGKDTQYF.

V and J are TRBV12-3 or TRBV12-4 and TRBJ1-1; the D is unclear. The length of the CDR3 is 13 residues. V gave up 5 bases and J gave up 5 bases, with 12 bases separating them. As DNA, the CDR3 is TGTGCCAGCAGTCCGATAGAGGTTACTGAAGCTTTCTTT. Amino acids: CASSPIEVTEAFF.

A word on this clone: A far larger clone lies a single base away; this is likely a read error. The rearrangement links TRBV7-8 to TRBJ1-2; 8 bases are a match to TRBD1. The CDR3 spans 13 residues. From germline, CDR1 is SGHVS and CDR2 FQNEAQ. Unmatched junction bases numbered 2, after V lost 5 bases and J lost 3 bases. This CDR3 reads CASSPDRDYGYTF. DNA for the CDR3: TGTGCCAGCAGCCCGGACAGGGACTATGGCTACACCTTC.